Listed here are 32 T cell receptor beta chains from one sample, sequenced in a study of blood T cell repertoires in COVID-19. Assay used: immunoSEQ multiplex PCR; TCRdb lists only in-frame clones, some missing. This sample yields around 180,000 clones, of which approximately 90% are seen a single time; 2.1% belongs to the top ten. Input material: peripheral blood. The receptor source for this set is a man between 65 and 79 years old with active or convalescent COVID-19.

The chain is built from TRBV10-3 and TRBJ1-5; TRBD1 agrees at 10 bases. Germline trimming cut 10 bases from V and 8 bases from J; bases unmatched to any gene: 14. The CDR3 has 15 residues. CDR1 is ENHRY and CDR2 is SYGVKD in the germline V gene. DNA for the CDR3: TGTGCCACCTCGGGGGGGGACAGGGGAAGAGAGCCCCAGCATTTT. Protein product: CATSGGDRGREPQHF.

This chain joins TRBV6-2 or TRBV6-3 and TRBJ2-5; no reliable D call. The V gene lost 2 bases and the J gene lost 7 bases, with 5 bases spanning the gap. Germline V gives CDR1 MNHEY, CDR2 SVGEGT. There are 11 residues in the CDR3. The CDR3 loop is CASSYVGTQYF. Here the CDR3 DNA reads TGTGCCAGCAGTTACGTCGGGACCCAGTACTTC.

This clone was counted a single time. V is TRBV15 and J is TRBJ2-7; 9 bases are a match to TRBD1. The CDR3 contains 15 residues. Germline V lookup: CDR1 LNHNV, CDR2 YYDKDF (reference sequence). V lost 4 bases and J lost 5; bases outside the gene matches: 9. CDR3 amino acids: CATSNPSDRGNEQYF. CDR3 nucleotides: TGTGCCACCAGCAATCCTTCGGACAGGGGCAACGAGCAGTACTTC.

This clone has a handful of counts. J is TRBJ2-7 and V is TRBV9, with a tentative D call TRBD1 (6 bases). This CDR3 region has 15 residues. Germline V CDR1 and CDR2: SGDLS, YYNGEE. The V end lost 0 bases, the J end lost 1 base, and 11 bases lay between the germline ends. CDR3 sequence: CASSVGSGASYEQYF. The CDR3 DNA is TGTGCCAGCAGCGTAGGGTCAGGGGCGTCCTACGAGCAGTACTTC.

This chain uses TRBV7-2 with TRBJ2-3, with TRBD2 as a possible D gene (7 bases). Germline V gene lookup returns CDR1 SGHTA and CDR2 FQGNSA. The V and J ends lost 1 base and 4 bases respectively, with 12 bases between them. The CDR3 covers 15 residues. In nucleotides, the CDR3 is TGTGCCAGCAGCTTAGATCGGGGGGCGGCAGATACGCAGTATTTT. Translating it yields CASSLDRGAADTQYF.

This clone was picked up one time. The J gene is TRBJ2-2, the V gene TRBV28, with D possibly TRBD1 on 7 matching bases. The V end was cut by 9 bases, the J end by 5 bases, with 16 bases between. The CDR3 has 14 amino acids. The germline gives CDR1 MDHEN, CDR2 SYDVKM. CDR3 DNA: TGTGCCAGTTCCAGGGGGGCCGGGACCGGGGAGCTGTTTTTT. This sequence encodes CASSRGAGTGELFF.

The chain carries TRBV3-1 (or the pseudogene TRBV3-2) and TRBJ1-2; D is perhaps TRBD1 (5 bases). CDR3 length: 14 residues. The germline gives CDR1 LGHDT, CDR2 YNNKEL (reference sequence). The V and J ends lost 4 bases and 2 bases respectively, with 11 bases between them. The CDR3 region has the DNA TGTGCCAGCAGCCGAGAAAGGGGCAACTATGGCTACACCTTC. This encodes CASSRERGNYGYTF.

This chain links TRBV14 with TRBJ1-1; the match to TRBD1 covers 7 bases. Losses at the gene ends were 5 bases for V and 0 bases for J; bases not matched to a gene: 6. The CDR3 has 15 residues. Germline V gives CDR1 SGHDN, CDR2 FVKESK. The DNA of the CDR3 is TGTGCCAGCAGCATAACAGGGGCGTTGAACACTGAAGCTTTCTTT. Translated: CASSITGALNTEAFF.

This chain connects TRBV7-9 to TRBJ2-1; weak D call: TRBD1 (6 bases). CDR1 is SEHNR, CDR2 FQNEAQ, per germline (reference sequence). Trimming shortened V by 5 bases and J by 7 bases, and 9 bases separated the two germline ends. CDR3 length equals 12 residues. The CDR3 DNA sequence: TGTGCCAGCAGCCCCCAGGGGAATGAGCAGTTCTTC. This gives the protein CASSPQGNEQFF.

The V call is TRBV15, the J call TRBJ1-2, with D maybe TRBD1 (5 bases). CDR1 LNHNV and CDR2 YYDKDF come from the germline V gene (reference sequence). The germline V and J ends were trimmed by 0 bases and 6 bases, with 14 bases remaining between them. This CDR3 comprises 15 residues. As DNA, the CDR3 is TGTGCCACCAGCAGAGAGTGGGGGGAGGGAAATGGCTACACCTTC. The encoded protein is CATSREWGEGNGYTF.

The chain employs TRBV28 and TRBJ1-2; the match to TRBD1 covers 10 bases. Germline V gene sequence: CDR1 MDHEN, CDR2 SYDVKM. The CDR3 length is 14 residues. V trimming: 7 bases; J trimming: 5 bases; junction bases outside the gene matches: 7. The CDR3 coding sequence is TGTGCCAGCACACCCGCGGGACAGGGGTATGGCTACACCTTC. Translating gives CASTPAGQGYGYTF.

CDR3 DNA sequence: TGTGCCAGCAGCCCAGTCGGGACAGGGGCTGGCTACACCTTC. Residues: CASSPVGTGAGYTF. The V gene is TRBV3-1 (or the pseudogene TRBV3-2), the J gene TRBJ1-2; 10 nucleotides line up with TRBD1. Germline CDR1 LGHDT, CDR2 YNNKEL (reference sequence). CDR3 size: 14 residues. V lost 4 bases and J lost 7; bases outside the gene matches: 6.

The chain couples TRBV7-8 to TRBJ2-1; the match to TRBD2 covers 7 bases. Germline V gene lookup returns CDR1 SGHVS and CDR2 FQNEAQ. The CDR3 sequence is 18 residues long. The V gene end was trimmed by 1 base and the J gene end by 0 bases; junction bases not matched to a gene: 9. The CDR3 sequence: CASSLVVLAVSSYNEQFF. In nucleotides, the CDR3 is TGTGCCAGCAGCTTAGTAGTTCTAGCGGTGAGCTCCTACAATGAGCAGTTCTTC.

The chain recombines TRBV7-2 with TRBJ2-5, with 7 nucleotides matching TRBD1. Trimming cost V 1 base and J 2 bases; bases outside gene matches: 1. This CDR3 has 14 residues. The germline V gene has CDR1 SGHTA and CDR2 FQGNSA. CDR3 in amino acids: CASSLGQGQETQYF. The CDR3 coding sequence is TGTGCCAGCAGCTTAGGACAGGGACAAGAGACCCAGTACTTC.

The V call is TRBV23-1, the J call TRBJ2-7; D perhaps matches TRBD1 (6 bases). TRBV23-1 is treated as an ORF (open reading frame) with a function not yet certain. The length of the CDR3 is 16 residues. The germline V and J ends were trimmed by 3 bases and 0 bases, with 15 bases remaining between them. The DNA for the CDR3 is TGCGCCAGCAGTCACCCGGACAGTGAGAGCTCCTACGAGCAGTACTTC. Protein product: CASSHPDSESSYEQYF.

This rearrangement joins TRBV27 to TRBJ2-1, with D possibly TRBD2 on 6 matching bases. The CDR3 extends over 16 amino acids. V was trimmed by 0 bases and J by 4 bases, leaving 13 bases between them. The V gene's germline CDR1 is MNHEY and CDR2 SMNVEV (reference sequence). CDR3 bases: TGTGCCAGCAGTTTATCCGTTGGGACTTCATACAATGAGCAGTTCTTC. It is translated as CASSLSVGTSYNEQFF.

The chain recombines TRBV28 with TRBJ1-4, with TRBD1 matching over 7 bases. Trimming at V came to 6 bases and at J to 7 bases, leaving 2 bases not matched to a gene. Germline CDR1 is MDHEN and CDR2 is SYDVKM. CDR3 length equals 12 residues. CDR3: CASREGAEKLFF. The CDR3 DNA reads TGTGCCAGCAGGGAGGGGGCTGAAAAACTGTTTTTT.

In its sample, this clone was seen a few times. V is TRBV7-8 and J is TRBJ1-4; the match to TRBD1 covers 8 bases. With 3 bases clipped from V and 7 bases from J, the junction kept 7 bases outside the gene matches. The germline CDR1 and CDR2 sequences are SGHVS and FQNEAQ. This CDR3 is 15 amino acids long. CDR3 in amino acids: CASSFKTGEGEKLFF. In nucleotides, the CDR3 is TGTGCCAGCAGCTTCAAGACAGGGGAGGGTGAAAAACTGTTTTTT.

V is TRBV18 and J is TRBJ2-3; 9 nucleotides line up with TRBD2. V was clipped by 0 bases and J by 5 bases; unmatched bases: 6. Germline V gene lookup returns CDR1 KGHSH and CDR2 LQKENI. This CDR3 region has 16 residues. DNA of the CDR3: TGTGCCAGCTCACCACCGCTAGCGGGGCAAAGAGATACGCAGTATTTT. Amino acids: CASSPPLAGQRDTQYF.

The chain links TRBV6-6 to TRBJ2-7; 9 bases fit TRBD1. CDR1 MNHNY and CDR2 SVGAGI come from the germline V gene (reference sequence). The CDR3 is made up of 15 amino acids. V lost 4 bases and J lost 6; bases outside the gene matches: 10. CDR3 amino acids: CASSFRGQGTSEQYF. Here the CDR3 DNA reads TGTGCCAGCAGTTTCAGAGGACAGGGGACTTCCGAGCAGTACTTC.

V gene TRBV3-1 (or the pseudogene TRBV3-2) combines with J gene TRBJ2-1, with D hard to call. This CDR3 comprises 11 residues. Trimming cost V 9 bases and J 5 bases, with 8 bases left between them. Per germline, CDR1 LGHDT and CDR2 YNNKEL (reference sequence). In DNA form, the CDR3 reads TGTGCCAGTACGAGAAACAATGAGCAGTTCTTC. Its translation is CASTRNNEQFF.

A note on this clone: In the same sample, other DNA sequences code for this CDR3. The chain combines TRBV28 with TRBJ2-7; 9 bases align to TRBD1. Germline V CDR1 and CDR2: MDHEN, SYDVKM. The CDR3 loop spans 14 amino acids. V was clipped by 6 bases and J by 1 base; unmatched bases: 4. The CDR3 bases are TGTGCCAGCAGCCCGGGACAGGGATCCTACGAGCAGTACTTC. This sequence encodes CASSPGQGSYEQYF.

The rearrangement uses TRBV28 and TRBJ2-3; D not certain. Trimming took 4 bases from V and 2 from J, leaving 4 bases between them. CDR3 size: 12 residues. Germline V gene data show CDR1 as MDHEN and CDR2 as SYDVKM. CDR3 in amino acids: CASSSVTDTQYF. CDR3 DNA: TGTGCCAGCAGTTCGGTCACAGATACGCAGTATTTT.

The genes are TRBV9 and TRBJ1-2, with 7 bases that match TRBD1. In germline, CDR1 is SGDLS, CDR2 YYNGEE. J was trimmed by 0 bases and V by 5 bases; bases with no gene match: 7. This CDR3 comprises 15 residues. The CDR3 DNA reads TGTGCCAGCAGTCCCGAGGGGGCCTCTAACTATGGCTACACCTTC. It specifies CASSPEGASNYGYTF.

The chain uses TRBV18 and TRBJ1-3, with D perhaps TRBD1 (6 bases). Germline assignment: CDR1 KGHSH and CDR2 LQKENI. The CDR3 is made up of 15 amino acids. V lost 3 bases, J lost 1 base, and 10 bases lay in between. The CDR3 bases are TGTGCCAGCTCACCCAAGGGGGGGTCTGGAAACACCATATATTTT. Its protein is CASSPKGGSGNTIYF.

This CDR3 is CASSLGQGAALGTEAFF. CDR3 nucleotides: TGCGCCAGCAGCTTGGGGCAGGGGGCTGCCTTGGGCACTGAAGCTTTCTTT. The chain has TRBV5-1 and TRBJ1-1, with 8 nucleotides matching TRBD1. The CDR3 has 17 residues. The V and J ends lost 0 bases and 4 bases, in that order; junction bases with no gene match: 11. Per germline, CDR1 SGHRS and CDR2 YFSETQ.

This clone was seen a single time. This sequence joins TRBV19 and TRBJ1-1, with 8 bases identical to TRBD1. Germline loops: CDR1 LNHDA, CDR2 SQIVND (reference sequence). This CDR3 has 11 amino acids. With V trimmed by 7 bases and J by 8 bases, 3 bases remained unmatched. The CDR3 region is CASTTGGEAFF. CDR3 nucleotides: TGTGCCAGTACCACAGGGGGAGAAGCTTTCTTT.

The CDR3 region has the DNA TGCAGCGCCCGGTCCGCACAGGGGAGGGAGACCCAGTACTTC. Protein product: CSARSAQGRETQYF. The genes are TRBV29-1 and TRBJ2-5; TRBD1 is a possible D gene (7 bases). Germline V gene data show CDR1 as SQVTM and CDR2 as ANQGSEA. This CDR3 has 14 amino acids. Trimming took 7 bases from V and 5 from J, leaving 20 bases between them.

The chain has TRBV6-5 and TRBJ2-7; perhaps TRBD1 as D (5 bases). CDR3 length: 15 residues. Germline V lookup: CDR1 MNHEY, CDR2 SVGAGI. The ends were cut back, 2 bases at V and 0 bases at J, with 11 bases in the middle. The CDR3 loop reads CASSYRDQGSYEQYF. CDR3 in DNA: TGTGCCAGCAGTTACAGGGATCAGGGCTCCTACGAGCAGTACTTC.

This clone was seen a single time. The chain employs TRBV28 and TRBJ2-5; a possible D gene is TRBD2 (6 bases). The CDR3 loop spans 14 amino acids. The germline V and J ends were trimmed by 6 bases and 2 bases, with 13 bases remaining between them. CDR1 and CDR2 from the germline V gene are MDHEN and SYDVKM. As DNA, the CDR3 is TGTGCCAGCAGAGTAAGCGGGCTGCAAGAGACCCAGTACTTC. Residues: CASRVSGLQETQYF.

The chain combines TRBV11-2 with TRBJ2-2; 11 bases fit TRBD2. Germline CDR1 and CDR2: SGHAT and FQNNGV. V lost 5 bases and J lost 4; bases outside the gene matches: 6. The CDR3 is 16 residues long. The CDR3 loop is CASSTGTSGPTGELFF. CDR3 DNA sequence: TGTGCCAGCAGCACCGGGACTAGCGGCCCCACCGGGGAGCTGTTTTTT. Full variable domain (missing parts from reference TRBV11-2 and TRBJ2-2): EAGVAQSPRYKIIEKRQSVAFWCNPISGHATLYWYQQILGQGPKLLIQFQNNGVVDDSQLPKDRFSAERLKGVDSTLKIQPAKLEDSAVYLCASSTGTSGPTGELFFGEGSRLTVL.

The CDR3 nucleotides read TGTGCCAGCAGTTGGAGCTCGAACCTAAATTCACCCCTCCACTTT. This sequence encodes CASSWSSNLNSPLHF. This rearrangement joins TRBV6-5 to TRBJ1-6; no definite D call. The CDR3 covers 15 residues. CDR1 and CDR2 from the germline V gene are MNHEY and SVGAGI. Trimming left V 4 bases short and J 7 bases short, with 14 bases between.